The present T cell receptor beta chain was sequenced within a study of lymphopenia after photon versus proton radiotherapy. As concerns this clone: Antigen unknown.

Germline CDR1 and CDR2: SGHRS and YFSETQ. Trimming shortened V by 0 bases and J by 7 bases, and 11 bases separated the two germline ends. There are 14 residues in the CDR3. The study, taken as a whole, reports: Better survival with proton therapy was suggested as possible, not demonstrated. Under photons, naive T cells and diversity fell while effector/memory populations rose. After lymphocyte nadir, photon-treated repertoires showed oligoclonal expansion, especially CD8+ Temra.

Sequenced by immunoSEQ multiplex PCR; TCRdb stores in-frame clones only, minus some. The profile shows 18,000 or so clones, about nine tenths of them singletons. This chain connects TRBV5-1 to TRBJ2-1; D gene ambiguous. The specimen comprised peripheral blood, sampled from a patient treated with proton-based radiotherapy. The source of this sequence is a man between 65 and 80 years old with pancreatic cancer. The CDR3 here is CASSLVTGPNEQFF. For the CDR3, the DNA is TGCGCCAGCAGCTTGGTAACGGGCCCGAATGAGCAGTTCTTC.